These T cell receptor beta chains were read from a single sample in a study of OX40 agonist ivuxolimab in advanced cancers. Using immunoSEQ multiplex PCR, the repertoire was profiled, and TCRdb retains in-frame clones only, with some absent. The profile shows about 48,000 clones, roughly 77% of them singletons. The sample here was CD4+ or CD8+ T cells sorted from blood, taken in a trial of the OX40 agonist ivuxolimab. The receptors were sampled from an adult with an advanced solid tumor such as melanoma, head and neck, liver or kidney cancer. CDR3s include the opening cysteine and the closing phenylalanine or tryptophan. The D gene is left open where the match is weak. Only some rows state a clone size, as once, few, many or a class for expanded clones.

v_gene: TRBV29-1
j_gene: TRBJ1-1
abundance: NA
d_gene: NA
CDR3aa: CSGGRRDTEAFF
CDR3nt: TGCAGCGGGGGAAGGAGGGACACTGAAGCTTTCTTT

v_gene: TRBV19
j_gene: TRBJ2-2
abundance: NA
d_gene: NA
CDR3aa: CASYGAMNTGELFF
CDR3nt: TGTGCCAGTTACGGGGCTATGAACACCGGGGAGCTGTTTTTT

v_gene: TRBV6-1
j_gene: TRBJ1-2
abundance: NA
d_gene: TRBD1
CDR3aa: CASSTDRAGYGYTF
CDR3nt: TGTGCCAGCAGCACGGACAGGGCGGGGTATGGCTACACCTTC

v_gene: TRBV6-5
j_gene: TRBJ1-2
abundance: NA
d_gene: TRBD1
CDR3aa: CASRAWDSTFYGYTF
CDR3nt: TGTGCCAGCAGAGCTTGGGACAGTACCTTCTATGGCTACACCTTC

v_gene: TRBV10-2
j_gene: TRBJ2-7
abundance: NA
d_gene: NA
CDR3aa: CASSSGYEQYF
CDR3nt: TGCGCCAGCAGTTCCGGATACGAGCAGTACTTC

v_gene: TRBV30
j_gene: TRBJ1-6
abundance: NA
d_gene: NA
CDR3aa: CAWSRTNSPLHF
CDR3nt: TGTGCCTGGAGTAGAACCAATTCACCCCTCCACTTT

v_gene: TRBV5-1
j_gene: TRBJ1-1
abundance: NA
d_gene: NA
CDR3aa: CASSQGGSNTEAFF
CDR3nt: TGCGCCAGCAGCCAAGGGGGGTCGAACACTGAAGCTTTCTTT

v_gene: TRBV7-8
j_gene: TRBJ1-1
abundance: NA
d_gene: TRBD1
CDR3aa: CASSLPTGGYTEAFF
CDR3nt: TGTGCCAGCAGCTTACCGACAGGGGGGTACACTGAAGCTTTCTTT

v_gene: TRBV5-4
j_gene: TRBJ2-5
abundance: NA
d_gene: TRBD2
CDR3aa: CASSLSWTSRETQYF
CDR3nt: TGTGCCAGCAGCTTGTCGTGGACTAGTCGGGAGACCCAGTACTTC

v_gene: TRBV9
j_gene: TRBJ1-6
abundance: NA
d_gene: NA
CDR3aa: CASRGDLEGLNSPLHF
CDR3nt: TGTGCCAGCAGGGGGGACCTAGAAGGGCTAAATTCACCCCTCCACTTT

v_gene: TRBV28
j_gene: TRBJ1-5
abundance: NA
d_gene: NA
CDR3aa: CASSTPAGPNQPQHF
CDR3nt: TGTGCCAGCAGTACCCCCGCAGGCCCCAATCAGCCCCAGCATTTT

v_gene: TRBV30
j_gene: TRBJ2-3
abundance: NA
d_gene: NA
CDR3aa: CAVIGAVTDTQYF
CDR3nt: TGTGCCGTAATAGGGGCCGTGACAGATACGCAGTATTTT

v_gene: TRBV28
j_gene: TRBJ1-2
abundance: NA
d_gene: NA
CDR3aa: CASRQETGSGYGYTF
CDR3nt: TGTGCCAGCAGACAGGAAACAGGGAGTGGCTATGGCTACACCTTC

v_gene: TRBV7-4
j_gene: TRBJ1-5
abundance: NA
d_gene: NA
CDR3aa: CASSLAAGAKDQPQHF
CDR3nt: TGTGCCAGCAGCTTAGCCGCGGGGGCAAAAGATCAGCCCCAGCATTTT

v_gene: TRBV9
j_gene: TRBJ2-1
abundance: NA
d_gene: TRBD2
CDR3aa: CASSPRLAEGLNEQFF
CDR3nt: TGTGCCAGCAGCCCCCGACTAGCGGAAGGGCTCAATGAGCAGTTCTTC

v_gene: TRBV5-1
j_gene: TRBJ2-1
abundance: NA
d_gene: NA
CDR3aa: CASSLGQRLLNEQFF
CDR3nt: TGCGCCAGCAGCTTGGGTCAAAGACTACTCAATGAGCAGTTCTTC

v_gene: TRBV10-3
j_gene: TRBJ2-3
abundance: NA
d_gene: TRBD2
CDR3aa: CAISGASGGDTQYF
CDR3nt: TGTGCCATCAGTGGGGCTAGCGGTGGCGATACGCAGTATTTT

v_gene: TRBV11-3
j_gene: TRBJ1-5
abundance: NA
d_gene: NA
CDR3aa: CASSVDRRSNQPQHF
CDR3nt: TGTGCCAGCAGCGTTGACAGGAGGAGCAATCAGCCCCAGCATTTT

v_gene: TRBV11-3
j_gene: TRBJ2-2
abundance: NA
d_gene: TRBD2
CDR3aa: CASSHRRGDTGELFF
CDR3nt: TGTGCCAGCAGCCACCGGCGGGGGGACACCGGGGAGCTGTTTTTT

v_gene: TRBV9
j_gene: TRBJ2-7
abundance: NA
d_gene: TRBD2
CDR3aa: CASSVAGLGSYEQYF
CDR3nt: TGTGCCAGCAGCGTAGCGGGACTAGGGTCTTACGAGCAGTACTTC

v_gene: TRBV7-2
j_gene: TRBJ1-5
abundance: NA
d_gene: NA
CDR3aa: CASSLELYQPQHF
CDR3nt: TGTGCCAGCAGCTTAGAACTCTATCAGCCCCAGCATTTT

v_gene: TRBV18
j_gene: TRBJ2-6
abundance: NA
d_gene: TRBD1
CDR3aa: CASSPTGAGANVLTF
CDR3nt: TGTGCCAGCTCACCGACAGGGGCTGGGGCCAACGTCCTGACTTTC

v_gene: TRBV5-4
j_gene: TRBJ2-5
abundance: NA
d_gene: NA
CDR3aa: CASSLGGNQETQYF
CDR3nt: TGTGCCAGCAGCTTAGGAGGCAACCAAGAGACCCAGTACTTC

v_gene: TRBV5-6
j_gene: TRBJ1-5
abundance: NA
d_gene: TRBD1
CDR3aa: CASSLDRGQPQHF
CDR3nt: TGTGCCAGCAGCTTGGACAGGGGGCAGCCCCAGCATTTT

v_gene: TRBV5-1
j_gene: TRBJ2-7
abundance: NA
d_gene: TRBD2
CDR3aa: CASSLEGGRTYEQYF
CDR3nt: TGCGCCAGCAGCTTGGAGGGCGGGAGGACCTACGAGCAGTACTTC

v_gene: TRBV20-1
j_gene: TRBJ2-4
abundance: NA
d_gene: NA
CDR3aa: CSASVGNIQYF
CDR3nt: TGCAGTGCTAGCGTGGGGAACATTCAGTACTTC

v_gene: TRBV18
j_gene: TRBJ1-5
abundance: NA
d_gene: TRBD1
CDR3aa: CASSPGTGGQDQPQHF
CDR3nt: TGTGCCAGCTCGCCGGGGACAGGGGGTCAGGATCAGCCCCAGCATTTT

v_gene: TRBV7-2
j_gene: TRBJ1-1
abundance: NA
d_gene: NA
CDR3aa: CASSPGSFMNTEAFF
CDR3nt: TGTGCCAGCAGCCCCGGGTCTTTTATGAACACTGAAGCTTTCTTT

v_gene: TRBV7-2
j_gene: TRBJ1-6
abundance: NA
d_gene: NA
CDR3aa: CASSLRRAGNSPLHF
CDR3nt: TGTGCCAGCAGCCTCCGTAGGGCTGGTAATTCACCCCTCCACTTT

v_gene: TRBV6-6
j_gene: TRBJ2-3
abundance: NA
d_gene: TRBD2
CDR3aa: CASSYPKAGETDTQYF
CDR3nt: TGTGCCAGCAGTTACCCTAAAGCGGGAGAAACAGATACGCAGTATTTT

v_gene: TRBV30
j_gene: TRBJ1-2
abundance: NA
d_gene: NA
CDR3aa: CAWREMTDSYTF
CDR3nt: TGTGCCTGGAGAGAGATGACAGATAGCTACACCTTC

v_gene: TRBV19
j_gene: TRBJ1-5
abundance: once
d_gene: TRBD1
CDR3aa: CASSVTGGWDQPQHF
CDR3nt: TGTGCCAGTAGTGTGACAGGGGGCTGGGATCAGCCCCAGCATTTT

v_gene: TRBV19
j_gene: TRBJ1-5
abundance: NA
d_gene: NA
CDR3aa: CASSEVGNQPQHF
CDR3nt: TGTGCCAGTAGTGAGGTCGGCAATCAGCCCCAGCATTTT

v_gene: TRBV7-9
j_gene: TRBJ1-1
abundance: NA
d_gene: NA
CDR3aa: CASSRDMRNTEAFF
CDR3nt: TGTGCCAGCAGCCGTGACATGCGGAACACTGAAGCTTTCTTT

v_gene: TRBV7-2
j_gene: TRBJ1-4
abundance: NA
d_gene: NA
CDR3aa: CASSFPGPGEKLFF
CDR3nt: TGTGCCAGCAGCTTCCCGGGACCAGGTGAAAAACTGTTTTTT

v_gene: TRBV30
j_gene: TRBJ2-3
abundance: NA
d_gene: TRBD2
CDR3aa: CAWSTGLAGAGDTQYF
CDR3nt: TGTGCCTGGAGTACCGGACTAGCGGGAGCGGGGGATACGCAGTATTTT

v_gene: TRBV15
j_gene: TRBJ2-3
abundance: NA
d_gene: NA
CDR3aa: CATSRGRYSTDTQYF
CDR3nt: TGTGCCACCAGCAGAGGGCGGTATTCCACAGATACGCAGTATTTT

v_gene: TRBV6-7
j_gene: TRBJ1-5
abundance: NA
d_gene: TRBD1
CDR3aa: CASRDREGSNQPQHF
CDR3nt: TGTGCCAGCAGAGACAGGGAGGGGAGCAATCAGCCCCAGCATTTT

v_gene: TRBV7-9
j_gene: TRBJ2-7
abundance: NA
d_gene: TRBD2
CDR3aa: CASCPSRAGGELYEQYF
CDR3nt: TGTGCCAGCTGCCCCTCGCGAGCGGGAGGGGAGCTCTACGAGCAGTACTTC

v_gene: TRBV14
j_gene: TRBJ2-7
abundance: NA
d_gene: NA
CDR3aa: CASSQDIDRFYEQYF
CDR3nt: TGTGCCAGCAGCCAAGATATAGACAGATTCTACGAGCAGTACTTC

v_gene: TRBV7-2
j_gene: TRBJ2-7
abundance: NA
d_gene: NA
CDR3aa: CASSFGWRYEQYF
CDR3nt: TGTGCCAGCAGCTTCGGTTGGAGATACGAGCAGTACTTC

v_gene: TRBV9
j_gene: TRBJ1-3
abundance: NA
d_gene: NA
CDR3aa: CASSPISGNTIYF
CDR3nt: TGTGCCAGCAGCCCGATCTCTGGAAACACCATATATTTT

v_gene: TRBV4-3
j_gene: TRBJ1-1
abundance: few
d_gene: NA
CDR3aa: CASSQEGDTEAFF
CDR3nt: TGCGCCAGCAGCCAAGAAGGGGACACTGAAGCTTTCTTT

v_gene: TRBV2
j_gene: TRBJ2-1
abundance: NA
d_gene: TRBD2
CDR3aa: CASSGSTGGPFHNEQFF
CDR3nt: TGTGCCAGCAGCGGTTCTACGGGAGGGCCGTTCCACAATGAGCAGTTCTTC

v_gene: TRBV27
j_gene: TRBJ2-7
abundance: NA
d_gene: TRBD1
CDR3aa: CASSRDRGVREQYF
CDR3nt: TGTGCCAGCTCCCGGGACAGGGGCGTAAGGGAGCAGTACTTC

v_gene: TRBV14
j_gene: TRBJ1-1
abundance: NA
d_gene: TRBD1
CDR3aa: CASSQDTRRGRTEAFF
CDR3nt: TGTGCCAGCAGCCAAGACACACGGAGGGGGCGGACTGAAGCTTTCTTT

v_gene: TRBV5-1
j_gene: TRBJ2-2
abundance: NA
d_gene: NA
CDR3aa: CASSLFLGPADTGELFF
CDR3nt: TGCGCCAGCAGCTTGTTTTTAGGGCCCGCGGACACCGGGGAGCTGTTTTTT

v_gene: TRBV2
j_gene: TRBJ2-7
abundance: NA
d_gene: TRBD2
CDR3aa: CARSEVAGAGEQYF
CDR3nt: TGTGCCAGAAGCGAGGTAGCGGGAGCAGGGGAGCAGTACTTC

v_gene: TRBV6-6
j_gene: TRBJ1-1
abundance: once
d_gene: NA
CDR3aa: CASSYPQNTEAFF
CDR3nt: TGTGCCAGCAGTTACCCCCAGAACACTGAAGCTTTCTTT

v_gene: TRBV27
j_gene: TRBJ2-1
abundance: NA
d_gene: TRBD1
CDR3aa: CASSLSMGQGTGSSSYNEQFF
CDR3nt: TGTGCCAGCAGTTTATCGATGGGACAGGGGACTGGATCGAGCTCCTACAATGAGCAGTTCTTC

v_gene: TRBV13
j_gene: TRBJ1-4
abundance: NA
d_gene: NA
CDR3aa: CASRVVTNEKLFF
CDR3nt: TGTGCCAGCAGGGTTGTAACTAATGAAAAACTGTTTTTT

v_gene: TRBV15
j_gene: TRBJ1-5
abundance: NA
d_gene: NA
CDR3aa: CATRTGDQPQHF
CDR3nt: TGTGCCACCAGGACAGGAGATCAGCCCCAGCATTTT

v_gene: TRBV9
j_gene: TRBJ2-7
abundance: few
d_gene: NA
CDR3aa: CASSVDRGMDYEQYF
CDR3nt: TGTGCCAGCAGCGTAGATCGAGGGATGGACTACGAGCAGTACTTC